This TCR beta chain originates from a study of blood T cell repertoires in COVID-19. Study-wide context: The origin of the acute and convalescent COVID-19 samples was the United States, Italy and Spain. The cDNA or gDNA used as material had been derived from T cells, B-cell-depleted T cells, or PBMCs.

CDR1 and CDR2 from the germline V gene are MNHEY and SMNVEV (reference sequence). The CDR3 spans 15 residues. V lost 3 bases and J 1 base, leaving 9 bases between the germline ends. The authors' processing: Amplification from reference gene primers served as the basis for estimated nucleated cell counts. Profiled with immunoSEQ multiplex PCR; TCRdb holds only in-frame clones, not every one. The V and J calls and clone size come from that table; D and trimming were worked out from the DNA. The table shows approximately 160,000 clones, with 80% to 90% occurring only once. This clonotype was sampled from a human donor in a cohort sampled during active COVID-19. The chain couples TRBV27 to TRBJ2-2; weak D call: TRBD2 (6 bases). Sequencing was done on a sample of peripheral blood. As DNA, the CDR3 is TGTGCCAGCAGTTTCGCGGGGCAGAACACCGGGGAGCTGTTTTTT. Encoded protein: CASSFAGQNTGELFF.